A single sample is the source of the 16 T cell receptor beta chains below, sequenced in a study of blood T cell repertoires in COVID-19. The data were produced by immunoSEQ multiplex PCR, yet TCRdb's version contains in-frame clones alone and is incomplete. The table lists tens of thousands of clones, roughly 80% of them singletons, with over 25% in the top ten. Specimen: peripheral blood. These receptors came from a man aged 65 to 79 with acute or convalescent COVID-19.

The chain uses TRBV7-9 and TRBJ2-7, with 11 positions matching TRBD2. The junction had 3 bases not matched to a gene; V was cut back by 4 bases and J by 4 bases. The CDR3 spans 14 residues. Per germline, CDR1 SEHNR and CDR2 FQNEAQ (reference sequence). CDR3 sequence: CASSSLAGGYEQYF. CDR3 sequence (DNA): TGTGCCAGCAGCTCCCTAGCGGGAGGATACGAGCAGTACTTC.

The chain combines TRBV11-3 with TRBJ2-1; 10 nucleotides agree with TRBD1. V lost 5 bases and J lost 9; bases outside the gene matches: 10. The CDR3 runs to 15 residues. Germline values: CDR1 SGHNT, CDR2 YENEEA. This CDR3 reads CASSGPGTGVAEQFF. The CDR3 DNA sequence: TGTGCCAGCAGCGGCCCCGGGACAGGGGTCGCTGAGCAGTTCTTC.

This sequence joins TRBV20-1 and TRBJ1-1; the D gene is possibly TRBD1 (6 bases). V was pared by 3 bases and J by 3 bases, with 17 bases between. This CDR3 comprises 15 residues. Germline V gene lookup returns CDR1 DFQATT and CDR2 SNEGSKA (reference sequence). CDR3 sequence reads: CSASRGFRGHTEAFF. The DNA for the CDR3 is TGCAGTGCTAGTAGGGGGTTTAGGGGTCACACTGAAGCTTTCTTT.

This clone was counted only a few times. This chain uses TRBV6-1 with TRBJ1-2; 10 positions agree with TRBD1. V shed 4 bases, J shed 0 bases, and the junction held 8 bases outside the gene matches. The CDR3 extends over 17 amino acids. Per germline, CDR1 MNHNS and CDR2 SASEGT. The CDR3 spells CASSVKDRGYTNYGYTF. As DNA, the CDR3 is TGTGCCAGCAGTGTAAAGGACAGGGGGTACACTAACTATGGCTACACCTTC.

The V gene is TRBV9, the J gene TRBJ2-7; D not resolved. CDR1 is SGDLS, CDR2 YYNGEE, per germline. The CDR3 is 14 residues long. Trimming cost V 0 bases and J 0 bases, with 7 bases left between them. The CDR3 nucleotides read TGTGCCAGCAGCGTAGGACACCTCTCCTACGAGCAGTACTTC. This translates into CASSVGHLSYEQYF.

V is TRBV18 and J is TRBJ2-3; 10 bases map to TRBD1. This CDR3 comprises 15 residues. Per the germline V gene, CDR1 is KGHSH and CDR2 is LQKENI. The junction had 4 bases not matched to a gene; V was cut back by 3 bases and J by 4 bases. The CDR3 nucleotides are TGTGCCAGCTCACCCGGACAGGGGGTAGCAGATACGCAGTATTTT. It codes for CASSPGQGVADTQYF.

The V gene is TRBV11-2, the J gene TRBJ1-2, with a possible D match to TRBD1 (6 bases). The CDR3 extends over 16 amino acids. Germline CDR1 reads SGHAT; CDR2 reads FQNNGV. Between the trimmed V and J ends, which lost 0 bases and 8 bases, there was a span of 19 bases. The CDR3 spells CASSLEPFRGGGGYTF. The CDR3 nucleotides read TGTGCCAGCAGCTTAGAGCCTTTCCGCGGGGGCGGCGGCTACACCTTC. Complete variable domain (other parts from reference TRBV11-2 and TRBJ1-2): EAGVAQSPRYKIIEKRQSVAFWCNPISGHATLYWYQQILGQGPKLLIQFQNNGVVDDSQLPKDRFSAERLKGVDSTLKIQPAKLEDSAVYLCASSLEPFRGGGGYTFGSGTRLTVV.

V is TRBV5-1 and J is TRBJ2-7; TRBD2 matches at 8 bases. The J segment lost 1 base and the V segment lost 0 bases, leaving 6 bases of the junction unmatched. This CDR3 comprises 16 residues. CDR1 is SGHRS, CDR2 YFSETQ, per germline. The CDR3 DNA sequence: TGCGCCAGCAGCTTGGAGGAGCGGGGGATATCCTACGAGCAGTACTTC. This translates into CASSLEERGISYEQYF.

The gene calls are TRBV5-1 and TRBJ2-5; a possible D gene is TRBD2 (5 bases). This CDR3 spans 13 amino acids. Germline V gene sequence: CDR1 SGHRS, CDR2 YFSETQ. V shed 0 bases and J shed 4 bases, with 7 bases lying between them. This chain's CDR3 is CASSLERAETQYF. The CDR3 region has the DNA TGCGCCAGCAGCTTGGAGAGGGCAGAGACCCAGTACTTC.

V is TRBV24-1 and J is TRBJ2-7; 16 nucleotides match TRBD2. Germline V gives CDR1 KGHDR, CDR2 SFDVKD. J gave up 6 bases and V 4 bases, and 8 bases lay outside the gene matches. This CDR3 has 17 amino acids. The CDR3 DNA follows: TGTGCCACCAGTGACGCTGGGACTAGCGGGAGGGGGGGCGAGCAGTACTTC. Amino acids: CATSDAGTSGRGGEQYF.

The CDR3 loop is CASSYGSGAEDTQYF. CDR3 nucleotide sequence: TGTGCCAGCAGTTATGGGTCGGGAGCAGAAGATACGCAGTATTTT. The chain combines TRBV6-2 or TRBV6-3 with TRBJ2-3, with D possibly TRBD2 on 6 matching bases. Germline assignment: CDR1 MNHEY and CDR2 SVGEGT. V was trimmed by 3 bases and J by 5 bases, leaving 15 bases between them. The CDR3 has 15 amino acids.

V is TRBV7-9 and J is TRBJ1-1; TRBD1 is a possible D gene (5 bases). This CDR3 is 15 amino acids long. The germline V and J ends were trimmed by 0 bases and 5 bases, with 13 bases remaining between them. Germline lookup yields CDR1 SEHNR and CDR2 FQNEAQ (reference sequence). CDR3 region: CASSLAPGRKTEAFF. Written as DNA, the CDR3 is TGTGCCAGCAGCTTAGCACCAGGGCGAAAAACTGAAGCTTTCTTT.

The chain links TRBV27 to TRBJ1-2, with TRBD1 identical over 7 bases. The CDR3 runs 15 residues. CDR1 and CDR2 from the germline V gene are MNHEY and SMNVEV (reference sequence). With 5 bases clipped from V and 2 bases from J, the junction kept 8 bases outside the gene matches. CDR3 region: CASSKKTGRNYGYTF. The CDR3 DNA reads TGTGCCAGCAGTAAGAAGACAGGGAGGAACTATGGCTACACCTTC.

This rearrangement joins TRBV6-5 to TRBJ2-4; possible D gene TRBD2, 5 bases. This CDR3 is 16 amino acids long. Germline V CDR1 and CDR2: MNHEY, SVGAGI. V was shortened by 2 bases and J by 0 bases, with 11 bases between the two germline ends. CDR3 region: CASSYTGLGAKNIQYF. DNA for the CDR3: TGTGCCAGCAGTTACACGGGGTTGGGAGCCAAAAACATTCAGTACTTC.

The gene calls are TRBV11-1 and TRBJ2-7; D is uncertain. Trimming cost V 3 bases and J 2 bases, with 11 bases left between them. The CDR3 runs to 14 residues. Germline CDR1 SGHAT, CDR2 FQDESV (reference sequence). CDR3 nucleotide sequence: TGTGCCAGCAGCTTGCCGGTTTCGGCCTACGAGCAGTACTTC. Amino acid sequence: CASSLPVSAYEQYF. The full variable domain, rest sourced from reference TRBV11-1 and TRBJ2-7, is EAEVAQSPRYKITEKSQAVAFWCDPISGHATLYWYRQILGQGPELLVQFQDESVVDDSQLPKDRFSAERLKGVDSTLKIQPAELGDSAMYLCASSLPVSAYEQYFGPGTRLTVT.

This rearrangement joins TRBV7-3 to TRBJ2-1, with 15 bases lining up with TRBD2. The CDR3 is 20 amino acids. The trim removed 5 bases at V and 0 bases at J, leaving 11 bases unmatched. In germline, CDR1 is SGHTA, CDR2 FQGTGA. This CDR3 reads CASSPSGLAGGSSSYNEQFF. Written as DNA, the CDR3 is TGTGCCAGCAGCCCCTCCGGACTAGCGGGAGGGAGTAGCTCCTACAATGAGCAGTTCTTC.